Sequencing of this T cell receptor (beta chain) was carried out in a study of cytomegalovirus exposure and HLA in healthy donors. CDR1 is SEHNR, CDR2 FQNEAQ, per germline (reference sequence). V shed 5 bases, J shed 2 bases, and the junction held 3 bases outside the gene matches. The CDR3 runs to 15 residues. Amplification used 60 Vbeta primers and 13 Jbeta primers. TCRdb keeps only in-frame clones here, not all; method: immunoSEQ multiplex PCR. The sample has about 160,000 clones, 65% to 80% seen once. The sequence derives from a woman between 50 and 59 years old in good health and CMV-seropositive. This rearrangement joins TRBV7-9 to TRBJ2-6, with TRBD2 identical over 7 bases. The sample comprised PBMCs. The CDR3 DNA is TGTGCCAGCAGCGCGGCGGGGGCTGGGGCCAACGTCCTGACTTTC. Encoded protein: CASSAAGAGANVLTF.